The T cell receptor (beta chain) described here comes from a study of T cells in Graves' hyperthyroidism and ophthalmopathy. TCR beta CDR3 region amplification was performed from RNA transcripts. The study used the HTBI primer set for a first-round RT-PCR of the TCR CDR3. TCRdb redid the calling of the multiplex PCR reads with MiXCR, one entry per CDR3 protein. The sample carries about 350,000 distinct CDR3 sequences, over 11% recorded once. The length of the CDR3 is 16 residues. V lost 0 bases and J lost 2, with 14 bases in between. CDR1 and CDR2 (germline): SGHAT, FQDESV (reference sequence). This clonotype was seen a handful of times.

The V gene is TRBV11-1, the J gene TRBJ2-7, with no clear D. The receptor was isolated from a woman in her twenties or thirties with Graves' hyperthyroidism. Sequences were obtained from blood. The CDR3 spells CASSLASARGTYEQYF. The CDR3 nucleotides are TGTGCCAGCAGCTTAGCGTCTGCAAGAGGCACCTACGAGCAGTACTTC. Filled out from reference TRBV11-1 and TRBJ2-7, the complete variable domain reads EAEVAQSPRYKITEKSQAVAFWCDPISGHATLYWYRQILGQGPELLVQFQDESVVDDSQLPKDRFSAERLKGVDSTLKIQPAELGDSAMYLCASSLASARGTYEQYFGPGTRLTVT.